This record covers a single TCR beta chain. Its cognate antigen has yet to be identified. One base away there is no much larger clone; base qualities are not given. These data are taken from a study of T cell therapy after organ transplantation (dated by TCRdb to 2018 to 2020). About the investigation overall: The therapy products consisted of autologous CMV-specific T cells grown in vitro for roughly two weeks using a peptide pool of 30 HLA class I and II CMV epitopes. Patients were given up to 6 doses of T cells at 2-week intervals and were followed for over 25 weeks after finishing therapy. Short-term post-therapy blood samples were obtained 4 to 8 weeks after therapy was completed. Only about 85% of the 10 patients had long-term post-therapy samples available. About 80% of the ten patients were classed as clinical responders and two as nonresponders. An open-label phase I trial of autologous CMV-specific adoptive T cell therapy in solid-organ transplant recipients was the basis for the study, which was a follow-up TRBV repertoire analysis. The median number of CMV-specific T cells given to patients was 1.92 x 10^8, delivered over 2 to 6 intravenous infusions.

TRB CDR3 regions were amplified from genomic DNA with the immunoSEQ two-step, bias-controlled multiplex PCR assay. Sequencing of CDR3 libraries was carried out on an Illumina NextSeq 500. Under the source paper's analysis protocol: The immunoSEQ Analyzer platform handled the initial alignment and bioinformatics, which included bias normalization against synthetic CDR3 analogs. Annotation of V, D and J genes followed the definitions in the IMGT database. Further TRBV analyses used VDJtools version 1.1.10 and the R package tcR version 2.2.1.11 with default settings. GLIPH analysis was done using default settings in version 1.0. For CDR3 sequences with at least 5 reads, significant changes in clonotype frequency were assessed with a 2-sided binomial test and Benjamini-Hochberg correction (alpha = 0.01). TCRdb limited this immuneACCESS table to in-frame rearrangements with V and J called. A share of clones is missing; checked studies link under half to unresolved V genes, and the rest is unexplained. The V and J calls and clone size were taken over from that table, and D and trimming were inferred from the DNA. This sample has 15,000 to 20,000 clones in its table, and about four fifths of those were observed once. The top ten clonotypes cover about 10% of the sample.

Overall study results and their limits: Post-therapy reconstitution appeared to include both transferred clonotypes and endogenous clonotypes not detected in the therapy products. Marked pretherapy clonal expansions with minimal repertoire change after therapy were observed in nonresponders. Because the cohort was small, confounders such as concurrent antirejection and antiviral medications could not be assessed. Fold change in CD8 clonality after therapy inversely correlated with pretherapy clonality, suggesting less biased repertoires were more receptive to remodeling. The small number of expansions detected in nonresponders may reflect reduced sample coverage resulting from poor CD8+ T cell yield.

In the paper's terms, the time point label means: 4-8 weeks after completion of therapy. The patients had received solid-organ transplants and had cytomegalovirus that was drug-resistant/recurrent. Approximately 10 trial participants were chosen for repertoire analysis on the basis of the availability of post-therapy peripheral blood mononuclear cells. Viable CD3+CD8+CD4- lymphocytes were isolated from PBMCs by sorting on a BD FACSAria III. The Qiagen DNeasy Kit was used to extract genomic DNA from sorted cells. For CDR1 and CDR2, the germline V gene (reference sequence) lists LNHDA and SQIVND. The CDR3 covers 14 residues, taking in both the cysteine and the phenylalanine. Kept here is only the CDR3 DNA, which spans 42 bases and is read in frame from base 1. A distance of 11 bases separates the germline ends of V and J, which lose 3 bases and 6 bases respectively.

This TCR was recovered from a human patient who had received a solid organ transplant and had CMV disease. After a transplant, some of the T cells may come from the graft donor. The specimen comprised CD8+ T cells from blood, sampled after autologous CMV-specific T cell therapy. This chain joins TRBV19 to TRBJ2-2; TRBD1 is a possible D gene, resting on 6 matching bases. The DNA sequence is TGTGCCAGTAGTATTTACAGGGTTGCCGGGGAGCTGTTTTTT. Translated, this is CASSIYRVAGELFF.